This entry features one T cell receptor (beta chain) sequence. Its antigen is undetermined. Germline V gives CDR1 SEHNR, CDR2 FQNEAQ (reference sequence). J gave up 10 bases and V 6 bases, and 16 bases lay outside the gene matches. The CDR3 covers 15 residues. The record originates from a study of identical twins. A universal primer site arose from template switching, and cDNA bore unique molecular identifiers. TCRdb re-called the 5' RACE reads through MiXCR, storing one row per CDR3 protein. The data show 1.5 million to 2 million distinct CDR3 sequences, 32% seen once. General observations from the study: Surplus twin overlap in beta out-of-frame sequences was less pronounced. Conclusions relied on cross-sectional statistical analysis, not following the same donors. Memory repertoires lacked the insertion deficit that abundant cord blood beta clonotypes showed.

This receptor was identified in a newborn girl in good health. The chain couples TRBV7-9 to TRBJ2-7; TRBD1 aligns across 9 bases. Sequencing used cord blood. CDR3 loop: CASSQTGTGREAQYF. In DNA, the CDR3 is TGTGCCAGCAGTCAGACCGGGACAGGGAGAGAGGCCCAGTACTTC.